The 18 T cell receptor beta chains presented below share a single source sample, sequenced in a study of blood T cell repertoires in COVID-19. Only in-frame clones appear in the TCRdb table, and some are missing; sequencing was by immunoSEQ multiplex PCR. The sample holds under 500,000 clones; 87% are singletons and the top ten take approximately 2%. What was sequenced was PBMCs or T cells enriched from blood (not recorded which). The receptor set was obtained from a woman aged 18-30 years with acute COVID-19.

A few counts support this clone. This chain uses TRBV19 with TRBJ2-7; unclear D gene. The germline gives CDR1 LNHDA, CDR2 SQIVND (reference sequence). V shed 4 bases and J shed 6 bases, with 10 bases lying between them. The CDR3 extends over 12 amino acids. CDR3 coding DNA: TGTGCCAGTAGTACCCGACTGGGCGAGCAGTACTTC. Amino acid sequence: CASSTRLGEQYF.

This clone has a single count. The V call is TRBV24-1, the J call TRBJ2-3; the match to TRBD2 covers 8 bases. Germline lookup yields CDR1 KGHDR and CDR2 SFDVKD. The V and J ends lost 0 bases and 4 bases, in that order; junction bases with no gene match: 2. The length of the CDR3 is 15 residues. The chain's CDR3 is CATSDLTSGSDTQYF. In DNA, the CDR3 is TGTGCCACCAGTGATTTGACTAGCGGATCAGATACGCAGTATTTT.

The chain carries TRBV15 and TRBJ2-1, with TRBD1 matching 7 bases. The junction had 4 bases not matched to a gene; V was cut back by 5 bases and J by 6 bases. Germline V lookup: CDR1 LNHNV, CDR2 YYDKDF (reference sequence). This CDR3 region has 13 residues. This CDR3 is CATSSRTGNEQFF. CDR3 bases: TGTGCCACCAGCTCCCGGACAGGCAATGAGCAGTTCTTC. The full variable domain, in which reference TRBV15 and TRBJ2-1 provide the parts outside the CDR3, is DAMVIQNPRYQVTQFGKPVTLSCSQTLNHNVMYWYQQKSSQAPKLLFHYYDKDFNNEADTPDNFQSRRPNTSFCFLDIRSPGLGDTAMYLCATSSRTGNEQFFGPGTRLTVL.

This clone occurred once. The chain carries TRBV3-1 (or the pseudogene TRBV3-2) and TRBJ2-1, with 10 bases aligning to TRBD2. Germline CDR1 and CDR2: LGHDT and YNNKEL (reference sequence). The CDR3 consists of 19 residues. The ends lost 5 bases at V and 7 bases at J; junction bases unmatched: 20. CDR3 loop: CASSYRTGTGTSDSNEQFF. The CDR3 bases are TGTGCCAGCAGCTACAGAACCGGAACCGGGACTAGCGACAGTAATGAGCAGTTCTTC.

The gene calls are TRBV5-4 and TRBJ2-7; 7 nucleotides match TRBD2. Trimming removed 1 base from V and 4 bases from J; junction bases left unmatched: 2. Germline values: CDR1 SGHNT, CDR2 YYREEE (reference sequence). There are 13 residues in the CDR3. The CDR3 DNA follows: TGTGCCAGCAGCTTGACGGGAGGTTACGAGCAGTACTTC. It encodes CASSLTGGYEQYF.

This chain joins TRBV2 and TRBJ1-4, with 8 bases that match TRBD1. The CDR3 runs 14 residues. Germline V gene sequence: CDR1 SNHLY, CDR2 FYNNEI. The J segment lost 4 bases and the V segment lost 7 bases, leaving 5 bases of the junction unmatched. Here the CDR3 reads CASNGQGDNEKLFF. CDR3 in DNA: TGTGCCAGCAACGGACAGGGAGATAATGAAAAACTGTTTTTT.

V gene TRBV27 combines with J gene TRBJ2-7, with a tentative D call TRBD2 (5 bases). This CDR3 is built from 15 residues. V lost 3 bases and J 5 bases, leaving 17 bases between the germline ends. Germline V gene lookup returns CDR1 MNHEY and CDR2 SMNVEV (reference sequence). This CDR3 is CASSFSNGLRHEQYF. The CDR3 DNA reads TGTGCCAGCAGTTTTAGCAACGGACTCAGGCACGAGCAGTACTTC.

The chain joins TRBV7-6 to TRBJ2-4; D possibly corresponds to TRBD2 (6 bases). The germline CDR1 and CDR2 sequences are SGHVS and FNYEAQ. The CDR3 totals 15 residues. The germline V and J ends were trimmed by 6 bases and 2 bases, with 14 bases remaining between them. CDR3 sequence reads: CASRQLAVSKNIQYF. Written as DNA, the CDR3 is TGTGCCAGCAGACAACTAGCTGTGTCCAAAAACATTCAGTACTTC.

The rearrangement joins TRBV19 to TRBJ2-1, with D tentatively TRBD2 (7 bases). CDR1 LNHDA and CDR2 SQIVND come from the germline V gene (reference sequence). CDR3 length equals 16 residues. Trimming pared 5 bases from V and 4 bases from J, leaving 18 bases between. This chain's CDR3 is CASSGRVAGAYNEQFF. The CDR3 nucleotides are TGTGCCAGTAGTGGCCGAGTCGCGGGGGCTTACAATGAGCAGTTCTTC.

The genes are TRBV30 and TRBJ2-7; 11 positions agree with TRBD2. This CDR3 spans 15 amino acids. Trimming at V came to 5 bases and at J to 5 bases, leaving 11 bases not matched to a gene. CDR1 is GTSNPN, CDR2 SVGIG, per germline (reference sequence). The CDR3: CAWDSGREQTNEQYF. Here the CDR3 DNA reads TGTGCCTGGGATAGCGGGAGGGAACAAACTAACGAGCAGTACTTC.

V gene TRBV28 combines with J gene TRBJ2-6; 7 bases are shared with TRBD1. The CDR3 covers 14 residues. Trimming cost V 6 bases and J 1 base; bases outside gene matches: 0. The V gene's germline CDR1 is MDHEN and CDR2 SYDVKM. The CDR3 bases are TGTGCCAGCAGGACAGGGTCTGGGGCCAACGTCCTGACTTTC. Its protein product is CASRTGSGANVLTF.

The chain combines TRBV15 with TRBJ1-4; D is perhaps TRBD1 (5 bases). V shed 4 bases and J shed 8 bases, with 23 bases lying between them. This CDR3 contains 17 residues. Germline CDR1 is LNHNV and CDR2 is YYDKDF (reference sequence). The CDR3 spells CATSKSAPGLLFEKLFF. CDR3 sequence (DNA): TGTGCCACCAGCAAATCCGCCCCAGGGCTACTTTTCGAAAAACTGTTTTTT.

The chain is built from TRBV18 and TRBJ2-5; TRBD2 is a possible D gene (7 bases). Germline lookup yields CDR1 KGHSH and CDR2 LQKENI. V lost 2 bases and J 4 bases, leaving 11 bases between the germline ends. There are 14 residues in the CDR3. The CDR3 spells CASSPEGGGETQYF. The CDR3 DNA sequence: TGTGCCAGCTCACCAGAAGGGGGGGGAGAGACCCAGTACTTC.

The CDR3 bases are TGTGCCAGCAGCGCCCCGGGGAGCACAGATACGCAGTATTTT. Amino acids: CASSAPGSTDTQYF. This chain joins TRBV9 and TRBJ2-3; tentatively, D is TRBD2 (5 bases). Germline loops: CDR1 SGDLS, CDR2 YYNGEE. CDR3 size: 14 residues. Trimming took off 3 bases at V and 0 bases at J, with 8 bases between the two ends. The full variable domain, its missing parts supplied by reference TRBV9 and TRBJ2-3, is DSGVTQTPKHLITATGQRVTLRCSPRSGDLSVYWYQQSLDQGLQFLIQYYNGEERAKGNILERFSAQQFPDLHSELNLSSLELGDSALYFCASSAPGSTDTQYFGPGTRLTVL.

The rearrangement uses TRBV5-4 and TRBJ1-6, with a tentative D call TRBD1 (5 bases). From germline, CDR1 is SGHNT and CDR2 YYREEE (reference sequence). Deletions cut 1 base from V and 7 bases from J, with 15 bases between. The CDR3 has 16 residues. The CDR3 region has the DNA TGTGCCAGCAGCTTGTTCCCGTCGGGGGAAAATTCACCCCTCCACTTT. It translates to CASSLFPSGENSPLHF.

This rearrangement joins TRBV18 to TRBJ2-7; D gene ambiguous. Looked up from germline, CDR1 is KGHSH and CDR2 is LQKENI. CDR3 length equals 12 residues. V was clipped by 6 bases and J by 4 bases, with 10 bases between them. CDR3 nucleotides: TGTGCCAGCTCCTCCGCTAAGTACGAGCAGTACTTC. Translation: CASSSAKYEQYF. Looking up the rest from reference TRBV18 and TRBJ2-7 gives the full variable domain: NAGVMQNPRHLVRRRGQEARLRCSPMKGHSHVYWYRQLPEEGLKFMVYLQKENIIDESGMPKERFSAEFPKEGPSILRIQQVVRGDSAAYFCASSSAKYEQYFGPGTRLTVT.

V usage is TRBV29-1 and J usage is TRBJ2-1; TRBD1 agrees at 7 bases. Trimming cost V 5 bases and J 10 bases; bases outside gene matches: 2. The CDR3 sequence is 10 residues long. Germline V CDR1 and CDR2: SQVTM, ANQGSEA. CDR3 protein: CSVYRGEQFF. CDR3 DNA: TGCAGCGTTTACAGGGGCGAGCAGTTCTTC.

V and J are TRBV2 and TRBJ2-7, with a weak D call TRBD1 (5 bases). The CDR3 is 13 amino acids. Per germline, CDR1 SNHLY and CDR2 FYNNEI. The ends were cut back, 6 bases at V and 0 bases at J, with 9 bases in the middle. The CDR3 reads CASRTENSYEQYF. CDR3 coding DNA: TGTGCCAGCAGGACAGAGAACTCCTACGAGCAGTACTTC.